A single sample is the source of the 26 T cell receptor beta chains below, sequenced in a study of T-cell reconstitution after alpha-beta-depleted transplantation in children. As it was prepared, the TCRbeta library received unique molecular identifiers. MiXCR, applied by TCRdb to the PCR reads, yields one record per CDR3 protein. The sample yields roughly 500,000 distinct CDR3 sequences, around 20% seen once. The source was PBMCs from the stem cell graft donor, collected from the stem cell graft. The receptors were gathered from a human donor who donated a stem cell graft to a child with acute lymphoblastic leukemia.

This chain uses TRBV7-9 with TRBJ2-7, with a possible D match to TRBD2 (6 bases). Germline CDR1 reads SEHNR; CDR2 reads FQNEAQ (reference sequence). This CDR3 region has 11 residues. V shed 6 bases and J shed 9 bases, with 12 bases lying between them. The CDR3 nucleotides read TGTGCCAGCAGTGGAGGGGATGTGCAGTACTTC. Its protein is CASSGGDVQYF.

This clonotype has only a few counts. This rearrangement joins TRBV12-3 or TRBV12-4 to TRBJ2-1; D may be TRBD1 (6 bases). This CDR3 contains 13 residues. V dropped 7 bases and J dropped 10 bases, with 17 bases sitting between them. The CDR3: CASNDIQGREQFF. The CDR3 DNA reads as TGTGCCAGCAACGATATACAGGGAAGGGAGCAGTTCTTC.

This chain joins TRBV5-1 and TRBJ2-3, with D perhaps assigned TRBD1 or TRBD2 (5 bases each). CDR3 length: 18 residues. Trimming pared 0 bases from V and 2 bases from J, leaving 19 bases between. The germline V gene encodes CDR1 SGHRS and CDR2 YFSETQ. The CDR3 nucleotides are TGCGCCAGCAGCTTGGAAGTAGGGGCAGCGGTAGACACAGATACGCAGTATTTT. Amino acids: CASSLEVGAAVDTDTQYF.

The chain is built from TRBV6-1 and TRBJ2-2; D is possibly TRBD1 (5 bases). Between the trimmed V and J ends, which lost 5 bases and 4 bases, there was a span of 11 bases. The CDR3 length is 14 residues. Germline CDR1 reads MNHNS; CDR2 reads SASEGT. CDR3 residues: CASSLTAFTGELFF. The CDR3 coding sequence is TGTGCCAGCAGTTTGACAGCGTTCACCGGGGAGCTGTTTTTT.

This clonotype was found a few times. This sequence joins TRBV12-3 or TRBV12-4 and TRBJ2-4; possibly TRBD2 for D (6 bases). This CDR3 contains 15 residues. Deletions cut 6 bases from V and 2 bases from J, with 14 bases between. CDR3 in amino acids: CASSKAEGPKNIQYF. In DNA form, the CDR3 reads TGTGCCAGCAGCAAGGCGGAGGGGCCCAAAAACATTCAGTACTTC.

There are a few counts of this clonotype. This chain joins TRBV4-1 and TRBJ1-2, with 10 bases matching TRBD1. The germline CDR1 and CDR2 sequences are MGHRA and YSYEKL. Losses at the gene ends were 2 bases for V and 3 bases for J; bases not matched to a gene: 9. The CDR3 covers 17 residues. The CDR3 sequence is CASSQISKTGGYYGYTF. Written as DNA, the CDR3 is TGCGCCAGCAGCCAAATCAGTAAGACAGGGGGCTACTATGGCTACACCTTC.

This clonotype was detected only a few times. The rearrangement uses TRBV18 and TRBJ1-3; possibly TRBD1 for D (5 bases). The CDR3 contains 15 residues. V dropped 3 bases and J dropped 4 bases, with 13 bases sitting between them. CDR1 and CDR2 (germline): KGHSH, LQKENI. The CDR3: CASSPIRDLGNTIYF. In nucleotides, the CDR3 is TGTGCCAGCTCACCGATCAGGGATCTCGGAAACACCATATATTTT.

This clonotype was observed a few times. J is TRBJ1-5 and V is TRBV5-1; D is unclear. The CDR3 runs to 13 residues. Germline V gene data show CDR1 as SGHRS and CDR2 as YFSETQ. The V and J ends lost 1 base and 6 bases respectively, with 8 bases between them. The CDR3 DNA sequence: TGCGCCAGCAGCTTGCTCCCCGGTCAGCCCCAGCATTTT. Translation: CASSLLPGQPQHF.

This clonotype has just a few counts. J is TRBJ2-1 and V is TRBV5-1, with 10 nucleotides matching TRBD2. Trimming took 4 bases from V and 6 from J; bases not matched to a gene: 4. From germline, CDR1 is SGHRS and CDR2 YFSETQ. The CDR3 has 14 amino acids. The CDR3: CASSPWTSGNEQFF. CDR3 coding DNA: TGCGCCAGCAGCCCATGGACTAGCGGCAATGAGCAGTTCTTC.

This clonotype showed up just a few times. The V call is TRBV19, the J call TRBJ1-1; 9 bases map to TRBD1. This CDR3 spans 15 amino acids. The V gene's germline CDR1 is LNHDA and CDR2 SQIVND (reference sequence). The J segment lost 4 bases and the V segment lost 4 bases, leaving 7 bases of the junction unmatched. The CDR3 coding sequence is TGTGCCAGTAGTACCAGACAGGGGGTGGGCACTGAAGCTTTCTTT. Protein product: CASSTRQGVGTEAFF.

CDR3 sequence: CASSPEGGGGYTGELFF. The DNA for the CDR3 is TGCGCCAGCAGCCCTGAAGGCGGGGGCGGCTACACCGGGGAGCTGTTTTTT. J is TRBJ2-2 and V is TRBV5-1; TRBD2 might be the D (7 bases). CDR1 is SGHRS and CDR2 is YFSETQ in the germline V gene. The CDR3 extends over 17 amino acids. Trimming took 4 bases from V and 3 from J, leaving 19 bases between them.

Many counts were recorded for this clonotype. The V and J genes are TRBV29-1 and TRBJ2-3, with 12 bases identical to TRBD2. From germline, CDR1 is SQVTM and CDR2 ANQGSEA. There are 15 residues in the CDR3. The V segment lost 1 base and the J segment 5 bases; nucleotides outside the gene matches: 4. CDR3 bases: TGCAGCGTTGAAGGGACTAGCGGGAAGGGAGATACGCAGTATTTT. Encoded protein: CSVEGTSGKGDTQYF.

The CDR3 region has the DNA TGTGCCAGCAATTCAGCGAACACCGGGGAGCTGTTTTTT. Protein product: CASNSANTGELFF. V gene TRBV5-4 combines with J gene TRBJ2-2; D remains ambiguous. CDR1 is SGHNT and CDR2 is YYREEE in the germline V gene (reference sequence). V gave up 6 bases and J gave up 0 bases, with 6 bases separating them. The CDR3 runs 13 residues.

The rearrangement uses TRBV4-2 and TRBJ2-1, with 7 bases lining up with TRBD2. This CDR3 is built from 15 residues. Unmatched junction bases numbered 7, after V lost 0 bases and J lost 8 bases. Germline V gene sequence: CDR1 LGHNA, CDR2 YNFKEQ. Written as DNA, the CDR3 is TGTGCCAGCAGCCAAGATAGACTAGCTTTTGATGAGCAGTTCTTC. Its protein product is CASSQDRLAFDEQFF.

The CDR3 loop is CASSPTDNSPLHF. CDR3 nucleotides: TGCGCCAGCAGCCCGACGGATAATTCACCCCTCCACTTT. V gene TRBV5-1 combines with J gene TRBJ1-6; D not resolved. This CDR3 has 13 amino acids. Trimming removed 4 bases from V and 5 bases from J, with 7 bases in between. Germline CDR1 and CDR2: SGHRS and YFSETQ. The entire variable domain, with the rest obtained from reference TRBV5-1 and TRBJ1-6, is as follows: KAGVTQTPRYLIKTRGQQVTLSCSPISGHRSVSWYQQTPGQGLQFLFEYFSETQRNKGNFPGRFSGRQFSNSRSEMNVSTLELGDSALYLCASSPTDNSPLHFGNGTRLTVT.

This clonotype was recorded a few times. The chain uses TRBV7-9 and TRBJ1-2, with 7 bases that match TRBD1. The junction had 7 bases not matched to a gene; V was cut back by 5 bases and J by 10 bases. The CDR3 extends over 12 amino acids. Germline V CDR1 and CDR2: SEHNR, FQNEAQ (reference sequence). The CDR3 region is CASSVDRLDYTF. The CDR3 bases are TGTGCCAGCAGCGTGGACAGGTTGGACTACACCTTC.

The CDR3 DNA reads TGTGCCAGCAACCCCGGAACTGGAAACACCATATATTTT. Translation: CASNPGTGNTIYF. The chain joins TRBV25-1 to TRBJ1-3; D unresolved. V was pared by 7 bases and J by 2 bases, with 9 bases between. The CDR3 extends over 13 amino acids. Germline values: CDR1 MGHDK, CDR2 SYGVNS.

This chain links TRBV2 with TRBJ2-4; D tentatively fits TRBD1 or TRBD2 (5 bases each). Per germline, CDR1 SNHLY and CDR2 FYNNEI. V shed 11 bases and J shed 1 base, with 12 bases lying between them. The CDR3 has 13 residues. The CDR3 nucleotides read TGTGCCCTCTCGGGGCCGGCCAAAAACATTCAGTACTTC. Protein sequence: CALSGPAKNIQYF.

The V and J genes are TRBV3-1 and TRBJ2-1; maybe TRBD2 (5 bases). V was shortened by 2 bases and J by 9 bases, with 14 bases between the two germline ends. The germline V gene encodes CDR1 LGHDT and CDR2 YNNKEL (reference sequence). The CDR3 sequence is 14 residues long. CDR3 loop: CASSQSPASGEQFF. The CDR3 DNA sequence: TGTGCCAGCAGCCAATCCCCAGCGAGCGGTGAGCAGTTCTTC.

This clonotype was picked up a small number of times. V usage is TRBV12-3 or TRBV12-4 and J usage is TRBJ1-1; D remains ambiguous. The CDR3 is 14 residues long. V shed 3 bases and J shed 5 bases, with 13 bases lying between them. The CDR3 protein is CASSFVSRETEAFF. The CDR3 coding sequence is TGTGCCAGCAGTTTCGTTAGTCGGGAAACTGAAGCTTTCTTT.

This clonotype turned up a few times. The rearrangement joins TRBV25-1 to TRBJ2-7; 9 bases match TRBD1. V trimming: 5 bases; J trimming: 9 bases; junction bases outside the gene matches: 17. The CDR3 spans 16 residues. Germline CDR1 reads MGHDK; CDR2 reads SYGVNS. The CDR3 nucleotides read TGTGCCAGCAGTTCAGCACCAGGGACAGGGCGGGCCGGGCAGTACTTC. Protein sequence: CASSSAPGTGRAGQYF.

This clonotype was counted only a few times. The CDR3 DNA reads as TGTGCCAGCAGCTTACCCTCCCACGGAGGGCAAGAGACCCAGTACTTC. This sequence encodes CASSLPSHGGQETQYF. The chain employs TRBV7-9 and TRBJ2-5; maybe TRBD2 (6 bases). The germline CDR1 and CDR2 sequences are SEHNR and FQNEAQ (reference sequence). The CDR3 sequence is 16 residues long. V shed 2 bases and J shed 2 bases, with 15 bases lying between them.

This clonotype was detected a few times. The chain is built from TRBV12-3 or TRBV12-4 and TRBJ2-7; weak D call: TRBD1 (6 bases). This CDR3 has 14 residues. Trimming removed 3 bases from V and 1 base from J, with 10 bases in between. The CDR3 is CASSFEDRSYEQYF. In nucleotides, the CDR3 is TGTGCCAGCAGTTTCGAGGACAGATCCTACGAGCAGTACTTC.

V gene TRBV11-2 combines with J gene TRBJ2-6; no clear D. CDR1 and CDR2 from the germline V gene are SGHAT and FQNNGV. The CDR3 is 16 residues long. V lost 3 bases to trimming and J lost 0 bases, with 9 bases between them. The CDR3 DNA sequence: TGTGCCAGCAGCTTGAGAGAGAACTCTGGGGCCAACGTCCTGACTTTC. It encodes CASSLRENSGANVLTF.

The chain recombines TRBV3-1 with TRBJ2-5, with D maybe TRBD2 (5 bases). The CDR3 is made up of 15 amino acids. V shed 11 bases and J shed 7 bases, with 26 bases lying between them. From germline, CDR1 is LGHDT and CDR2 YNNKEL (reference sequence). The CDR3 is CASSPPVPGTATQYF. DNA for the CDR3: TGTGCCTCCTCCCCCCCGGTCCCGGGAACAGCGACCCAGTACTTC.

The CDR3 DNA reads TGTGCCAGCAGTTCCCCCGGGACAGGCGATGATCGGGACACCGGGGAGCTGTTTTTT. This sequence encodes CASSSPGTGDDRDTGELFF. The rearrangement uses TRBV3-1 and TRBJ2-2; 8 bases are a match to TRBD1. J lost 3 bases, V lost 6 bases, and 18 bases had no gene match. CDR1 is LGHDT, CDR2 YNNKEL, per germline (reference sequence). The CDR3 contains 19 residues.